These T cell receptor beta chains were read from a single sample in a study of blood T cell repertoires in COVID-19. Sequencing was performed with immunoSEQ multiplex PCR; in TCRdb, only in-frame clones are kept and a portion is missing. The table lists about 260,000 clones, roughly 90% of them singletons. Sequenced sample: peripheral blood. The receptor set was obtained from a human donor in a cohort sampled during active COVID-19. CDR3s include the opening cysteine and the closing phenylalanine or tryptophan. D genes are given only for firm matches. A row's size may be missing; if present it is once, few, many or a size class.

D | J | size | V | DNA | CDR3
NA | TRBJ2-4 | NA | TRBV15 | TGTGCCACCAGCAGAGATCTGACGGGCATTCAGTACTTC | CATSRDLTGIQYF
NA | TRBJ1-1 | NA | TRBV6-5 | TGTGCCAGCAGTTACTCCCGGACAGCGGACACTGAAGCTTTCTTT | CASSYSRTADTEAFF
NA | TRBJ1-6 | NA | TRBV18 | TGTGCCAGCTCACCAGGGCAGATTCTCGGATCCTATAATTCACCCCTCCACTTT | CASSPGQILGSYNSPLHF
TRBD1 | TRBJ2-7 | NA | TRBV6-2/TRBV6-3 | TGTGCCAGCAGCAGACAGGGTTCGGGCGAGCAGTACTTC | CASSRQGSGEQYF
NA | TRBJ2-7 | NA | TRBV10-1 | TGCGCCAGCAGTGATACAGGAAACTACGAGCAGTACTTC | CASSDTGNYEQYF
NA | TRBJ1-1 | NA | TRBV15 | TGTGCCACCAGCAGAGATCGCAGGGGCAACACTGAAGCTTTCTTT | CATSRDRRGNTEAFF
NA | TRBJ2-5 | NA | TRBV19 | TGTGCCAGTAGTATTTTGCGGGGAGACAGACAAGAGACCCAGTACTTC | CASSILRGDRQETQYF
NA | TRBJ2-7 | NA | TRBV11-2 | TGTGCCAGCAGCTTAGTAGTGACAGGAAGCTCCTACGAGCAGTACTTC | CASSLVVTGSSYEQYF
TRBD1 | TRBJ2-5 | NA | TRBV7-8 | TGTGCCAGCAGCCGGACAGGGGAGACCCAGTACTTC | CASSRTGETQYF
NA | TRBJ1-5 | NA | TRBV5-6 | TGTGCCAGCAGCTTGTCTAGATTCTTGAGCAATCAGCCCCAGCATTTT | CASSLSRFLSNQPQHF
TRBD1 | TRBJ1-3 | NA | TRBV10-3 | TGTGCCATCAGTCCCCGGGACAGGGGTGATGGAAACACCATATATTTT | CAISPRDRGDGNTIYF
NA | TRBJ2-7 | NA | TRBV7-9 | TGTGCCAGCAGCTTTCGGGGGGAGCAGTACTTC | CASSFRGEQYF
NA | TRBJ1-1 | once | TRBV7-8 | TGTGCCAGCAGCTTCCATCCGGCTGAAGCTTTCTTT | CASSFHPAEAFF
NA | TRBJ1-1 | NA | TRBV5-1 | TGCGCCAGCAGCTCGGCGGGGGGCGCGGGTCCTGAAGCTTTCTTT | CASSSAGGAGPEAFF
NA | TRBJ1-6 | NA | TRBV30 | TGTGGCTGGGGGGGCTCACCCCTCCACTTT | CGWGGSPLHF
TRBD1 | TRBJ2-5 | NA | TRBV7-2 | TGTGCCAGCAGCATCGACAGGGTTAGCGAGACCCAGTACTTC | CASSIDRVSETQYF
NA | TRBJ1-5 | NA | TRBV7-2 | TGTGCCAGCAGCTTAGCAGGCGGATATAGCAATCAGCCCCAGCATTTT | CASSLAGGYSNQPQHF
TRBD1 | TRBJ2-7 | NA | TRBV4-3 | TGCGCCAGCAGCCAAGAGGTGAGACAGGGACGAAATTACGAGCAGTACTTC | CASSQEVRQGRNYEQYF
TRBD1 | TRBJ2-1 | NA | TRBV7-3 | TGTGCCAGCAGCTCATCGACAGGGGCTGTCTACAATGAGCAGTTCTTC | CASSSSTGAVYNEQFF
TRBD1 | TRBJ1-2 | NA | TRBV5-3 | TGTGCCAGAAGCTTGGATCAACAGGGGTTTGACTATGGCTACACCTTC | CARSLDQQGFDYGYTF
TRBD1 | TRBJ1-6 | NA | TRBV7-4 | TGTGCCAGCAGCCACCGGGACAGATATAATTCACCCCTCCACTTT | CASSHRDRYNSPLHF
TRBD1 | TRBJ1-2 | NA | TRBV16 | TGTGCCAGCAGCCGGTCCATCCGACAGGGGGCCGCTGGTAAGGACGGCTACACCTTC | CASSRSIRQGAAGKDGYTF
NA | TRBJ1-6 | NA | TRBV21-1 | TGTGCCAGCAGCAAATATCGCAGTGTGAATTCACCCCTCCACTTT | CASSKYRSVNSPLHF
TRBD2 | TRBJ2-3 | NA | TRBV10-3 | TGTGCCATCGGAAACCTAGCGGGCACAGATACGCAGTATTTT | CAIGNLAGTDTQYF
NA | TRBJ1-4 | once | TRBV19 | TGTGCCAGCCGGGGGGGTCAGAATAATGAAAAACTGTTTTTT | CASRGGQNNEKLFF
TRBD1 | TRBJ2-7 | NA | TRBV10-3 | TGTGCCATCGGGACAGTCTCCTACGAGCAGTACTTC | CAIGTVSYEQYF
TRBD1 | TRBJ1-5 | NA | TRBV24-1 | TGTGCCACCAGTGATTTGCAGGGGGCCCTCAATCAGCCCCAGCATTTT | CATSDLQGALNQPQHF
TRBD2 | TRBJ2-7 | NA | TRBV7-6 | TGTGCCAGCAGCTTAAACCCAACAGGGGCTAGCGGGAGTATATACGAGCAGTACTTC | CASSLNPTGASGSIYEQYF
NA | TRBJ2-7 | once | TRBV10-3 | TGTGCCATCAGTGACGAGGGAGGCGACGAGCAGTACTTC | CAISDEGGDEQYF
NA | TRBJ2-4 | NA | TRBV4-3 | TGCGCCAGCAGCCATGCCCCAGGAAACATTCAGTACTTC | CASSHAPGNIQYF
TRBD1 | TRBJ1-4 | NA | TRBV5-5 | TGTGCCAGCAGCTTCAGACAGGGGAAGAATGAAAAACTGTTTTTT | CASSFRQGKNEKLFF
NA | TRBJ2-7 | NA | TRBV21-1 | TGTGCCAGCAGCAAAGGGGAGTATAGCGGGTTCGACGAGCAGTACTTC | CASSKGEYSGFDEQYF
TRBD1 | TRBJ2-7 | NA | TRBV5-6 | TGTGCCAGCAAGAGCGGACAGGGGGGCTACGAGCAGTACTTC | CASKSGQGGYEQYF
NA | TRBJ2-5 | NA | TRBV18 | TGTGCCAGCTCACGTGCAGAAACGTACCAAGAGACCCAGTACTTC | CASSRAETYQETQYF
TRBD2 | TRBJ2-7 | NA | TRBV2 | TGTGCCAGCGGACTAGCGGGGGTAACCTACGAGCAGTACTTC | CASGLAGVTYEQYF
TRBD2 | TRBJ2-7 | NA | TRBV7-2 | TGTGCCAGCAGCTCCTCGGCTAGCGGCTACTACGAGCAGTACTTC | CASSSSASGYYEQYF
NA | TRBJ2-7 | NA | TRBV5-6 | TGTGCCAGCAGCCCAGGTCCGGGAGAAGGCTACGAGCAGTACTTC | CASSPGPGEGYEQYF
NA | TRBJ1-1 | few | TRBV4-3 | TGCGCCAGCAGCCAAACCCCGGGGGACACTGAAGCTTTCTTT | CASSQTPGDTEAFF
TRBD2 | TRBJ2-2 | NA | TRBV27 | TGTGCCAGCAGTTCCCGGACTAGCGTCACCGGGGAGCTGTTTTTT | CASSSRTSVTGELFF
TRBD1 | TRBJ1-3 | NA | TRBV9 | TGTGCCAGCAGCCTTACCGGGACAGCAAGCTCTGGAAACACCATATATTTT | CASSLTGTASSGNTIYF
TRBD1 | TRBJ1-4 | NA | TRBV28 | TGTGCCAGCAGAAACAGGGGGCGGGGGCTGTTTTTT | CASRNRGRGLFF
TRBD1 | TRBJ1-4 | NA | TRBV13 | TGTGCCAGCAGCTTAGCCGGGACAGGGGATAGGCGTGAAAAACTGTTTTTT | CASSLAGTGDRREKLFF
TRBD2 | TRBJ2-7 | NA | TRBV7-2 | TGTGCCAGCAAAAGCGGGAGCTCCGGGTACGAGCAGTACTTC | CASKSGSSGYEQYF
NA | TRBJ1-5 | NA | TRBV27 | TGTGCCAGCAGTTATACAGGGTATCGGCAGCCCCAGCATTTT | CASSYTGYRQPQHF